This T cell receptor beta chain is drawn from a study of cytomegalovirus exposure and HLA in healthy donors. The CDR3 has 14 amino acids. Germline V gives CDR1 LNHDA, CDR2 SQIVND (reference sequence). The trim removed 6 bases at V and 5 bases at J, leaving 6 bases unmatched. In the PCR, 60 Vbeta and 13 Jbeta primers were used. TCRdb's table, derived via immunoSEQ multiplex PCR, lists solely in-frame clones and lacks some. The data hold about 150,000 clones, with 75% to 85% observed a single time. The clonotype originates from a woman aged 40 to 50 in good health and CMV-seropositive. This chain uses TRBV19 with TRBJ2-5; 10 bases match TRBD2. Sequencing was done on a sample of PBMCs. The CDR3 DNA follows: TGTGCCAGTAGGCAGCGGGAGGGATTCGAGACCCAGTACTTC. Residues: CASRQREGFETQYF.